This T cell receptor (beta chain) was identified during a study of cytomegalovirus exposure and HLA in healthy donors. From germline, CDR1 is SGHVS and CDR2 FQNEAQ. V shed 3 bases and J shed 0 bases, with 3 bases lying between them. The CDR3 loop spans 13 amino acids. Primers: 60 Vbeta forward and 13 Jbeta reverse. Data came from immunoSEQ multiplex PCR; TCRdb stores just in-frame clones and leaves some out. Here the sample spans tens of thousands of clones, approximately 79% being singletons. The table lists this clone with a count of one. Material for sequencing was PBMCs. This sequence was found in a woman in her 30s in good health and CMV-seronegative. The V gene is TRBV7-8, the J gene TRBJ2-4; D gene ambiguous. CDR3 coding DNA: TGTGCCAGCAGCTTCCTAGCCAAAAACATTCAGTACTTC. It is translated as CASSFLAKNIQYF.